These T cell receptor beta chains were read from a single sample in a study of blood T cell repertoires in COVID-19. TCRdb's table, derived via immunoSEQ multiplex PCR, lists solely in-frame clones and lacks some. Among more than 350,000 clones listed, approximately 87% were seen once. The sequenced material came from PBMCs or T cells enriched from blood (not recorded which). Receptor source: a woman between 50 and 59 years old who had recovered from COVID-19. Each CDR3 is given with its conserved first and last residue.

v_gene	j_gene	len	CDR3aa
TRBV6-2/TRBV6-3	TRBJ2-7	16	CASSPYASPISYEQYF
TRBV4-3	TRBJ2-7	16	CASSQDTGGPSYEQYF
TRBV7-9	TRBJ2-7	15	CASSSPGQLSYEQYF
TRBV7-8	TRBJ1-1	12	CASSLAGRGAFF
TRBV4-2	TRBJ2-5	16	CASSQDQLAGQQTQYF
TRBV4-1	TRBJ1-1	16	CASSQAPHRQGVGTFF
TRBV6-5	TRBJ1-2	15	CASSPRQGSNYGYTF
TRBV5-4	TRBJ1-3	14	CASGRDNSGNTIYF
TRBV19	TRBJ1-1	10	CASTGYEAFF
TRBV10-3	TRBJ1-1	13	CAISSDRGREAFF
TRBV28	TRBJ2-2	15	CASSFPMEGTGELFF
TRBV19	TRBJ1-2	14	CASSIDDRGIGYTF
TRBV15	TRBJ2-7	13	CATSPTGSYEQYF
TRBV4-1	TRBJ2-3	16	CASSQGARGVTDTQYF
TRBV7-8	TRBJ2-5	13	CASGRPGRETQYF
TRBV5-4	TRBJ2-2	12	CALRGNTGELFF
TRBV18	TRBJ1-1	15	CASSPGGWGDTEAFF
TRBV20-1	TRBJ1-2	13	CSASSRGFSGYTF
TRBV5-1	TRBJ2-1	14	CASSREAVHNEQFF
TRBV4-3	TRBJ1-1	17	CASGPGHGESPNTEAFF
TRBV12-3/TRBV12-4	TRBJ2-1	12	CASSTPLLEQFF
TRBV30	TRBJ1-6	13	CAWSGTGNSPLHF
TRBV12-3/TRBV12-4	TRBJ1-2	13	CASSPGQNYGYTF
TRBV28	TRBJ2-7	15	CASSPQGYGSYEQYF
TRBV2	TRBJ1-2	12	CASVMTVFGYTF
TRBV6-1	TRBJ1-5	14	CASSDTGGSQPQHF
TRBV18	TRBJ2-5	17	CASSPRGIRTAQETQYF
TRBV18	TRBJ1-1	16	CASSPQKPGGNTEAFF
TRBV2	TRBJ2-5	14	CASSGGPEGSTQYF
TRBV9	TRBJ1-1	9	CARDTEAFF
TRBV14	TRBJ2-7	14	CASSHLGGSYEQYF
TRBV6-4	TRBJ1-2	16	CASSNNQGGSNYGYTF
TRBV2	TRBJ2-3	15	CASSESRGGTDTQYF
TRBV28	TRBJ2-4	14	CASRGQGSKNIQYF
TRBV2	TRBJ1-1	14	CASTVPPGNTEAFF
TRBV2	TRBJ1-4	15	CASSEGAGGNEKLFF
TRBV29-1	TRBJ1-2	16	CSVEYQGTGVVYGYTF
TRBV6-1	TRBJ2-1	15	CASSETGSSYNEQFF
TRBV30	TRBJ1-2	13	CAWGDTFNYGYTF
TRBV7-9	TRBJ2-7	12	CASSHRGHEQYF
TRBV7-9	TRBJ1-1	15	CASSPSNRGNTEAFF
TRBV28	TRBJ2-7	14	CASSPRTGYYEQYF
TRBV4-1	TRBJ1-2	14	CASSQDRPLWGYTF
TRBV11-2	TRBJ2-7	14	CASSGTKSSYEQYF
TRBV7-9	TRBJ2-7	14	CASSLGDRRYEQYF
TRBV2	TRBJ1-6	13	CASRGTFNSPLHF
TRBV19	TRBJ2-7	15	CASSLGTSGIFEQYF
TRBV5-1	TRBJ2-7	15	CASSLVTGNLYEQYF
TRBV5-6	TRBJ2-7	15	CASSFGQVITYEQYF
TRBV19	TRBJ1-2	15	CASSLGTGSIDGYTF